These 9 T cell receptor beta chains were all obtained from the same sample, sequenced in a study of beta chain features in type 1 diabetes. Study observations and caveats: All four CD4+ subsets from Type 1 diabetes patients carried moderately but significantly shorter TCRB CDR3s.

No antigen has been identified for these receptors. cDNA synthesis used the whole RNA isolate, giving expressed TCRB sequences. Only in-frame clones appear in the TCRdb table, and some are missing; sequencing was by immunoSEQ multiplex PCR. Of fewer than 350,000 clones listed, over 14% are singletons. The specimen was naive CD4+ T cells from blood. These receptors were obtained from a man younger than 35 with type 1 diabetes.

The rearrangement uses TRBV5-4 and TRBJ2-1; 15 positions agree with TRBD2. Looked up from germline, CDR1 is SGHNT and CDR2 is YYREEE (reference sequence). J lost 5 bases, V lost 4 bases, and 4 bases had no gene match. The CDR3 covers 16 residues. The CDR3 DNA sequence: TGTGCCAGCAGCATCGGGACTAGCGGGGGGAACAATGAGCAGTTCTTC. Translation gives CASSIGTSGGNNEQFF.

The chain employs TRBV19 and TRBJ2-7, with 10 positions matching TRBD1. Trimming removed 8 bases from V and 2 bases from J; junction bases left unmatched: 9. The CDR3 has 15 amino acids. The V gene's germline CDR1 is LNHDA and CDR2 SQIVND (reference sequence). The chain's CDR3 is CASAQTGQGTYEQYF. CDR3 in DNA: TGTGCCAGTGCACAAACGGGACAGGGGACCTACGAGCAGTACTTC.

Of note for this clone: The identical CDR3 is also encoded by other nucleotide sequences in the sample. The chain combines TRBV2 with TRBJ2-7; 7 bases map to TRBD2. Germline CDR1 SNHLY, CDR2 FYNNEI. Unmatched junction bases numbered 2, after V lost 8 bases and J lost 4 bases. The CDR3 spans 11 residues. The CDR3 spells CASRRGYEQYF. CDR3 in DNA: TGTGCCAGCCGGCGGGGGTACGAGCAGTACTTC.

The chain is built from TRBV18 and TRBJ2-5, with 7 bases matching TRBD1. The J call may be in error: the DNA end matches TRBJ2-7 better. Germline-derived CDR1 and CDR2 are KGHSH and LQKENI. The CDR3 consists of 15 residues. The CDR3 region has the DNA TGTGCCAGCTCATCTTACAGGGGTTCCCTCTACGAGCAGTACTTC. Its translation is CASSSYRGSLYEQYF.

The gene calls are TRBV5-6 and TRBJ2-2; 10 positions match TRBD1. From germline, CDR1 is SGHDT and CDR2 YYEEEE. With V trimmed by 3 bases and J by 3 bases, 5 bases remained unmatched. CDR3 length: 16 amino acids. The CDR3 loop reads CASSWGQGHYTGELFF. For the CDR3, the DNA is TGTGCCAGCAGCTGGGGACAGGGGCACTACACCGGGGAGCTGTTTTTT. Based on the CDR3 plus reference TRBV5-6 and TRBJ2-2, the full variable domain is DAGVTQSPTHLIKTRGQQVTLRCSPKSGHDTVSWYQQALGQGPQFIFQYYEEEERQRGNFPDRFSGHQFPNYSSELNVNALLLGDSALYLCASSWGQGHYTGELFFGEGSRLTVL.

This clone occurred a few times. The J gene is TRBJ2-3, the V gene TRBV30; TRBD2 agrees at 12 bases. The V gene end was trimmed by 0 bases and the J gene end by 12 bases; junction bases not matched to a gene: 4. This CDR3 spans 13 amino acids. Looked up from germline, CDR1 is GTSNPN and CDR2 is SVGIG (reference sequence). In DNA, the CDR3 is TGTGCCTGGAGTGTTACGACTAGCGGGGGACAGTATTTT. Protein: CAWSVTTSGGQYF.

The gene calls are TRBV4-3 and TRBJ2-3; 12 bases fit TRBD2. CDR1 LGHNA and CDR2 YSLEER come from the germline V gene. The trim removed 4 bases at V and 0 bases at J, leaving 8 bases unmatched. This CDR3 comprises 18 residues. The CDR3 sequence is CASSLRLLAGGSTDTQYF. DNA of the CDR3: TGCGCCAGCAGCCTCCGGCTACTAGCGGGGGGAAGCACAGATACGCAGTATTTT.

The chain combines TRBV7-2 with TRBJ2-1; D gene uncertain. CDR3 length: 16 residues. CDR1 and CDR2 (germline): SGHTA, FQGNSA. Trimming took 1 base from V and 4 from J, leaving 14 bases between them. Written as DNA, the CDR3 is TGTGCCAGCAGCTTAGGCTTAAGATACCGGTACAATGAGCAGTTCTTC. It specifies CASSLGLRYRYNEQFF.

This clone has more than one count but fewer than ten. V is TRBV5-1 and J is TRBJ2-3; perhaps TRBD2 as D (5 bases). Germline V CDR1 and CDR2: SGHRS, YFSETQ. Deletions cut 0 bases from V and 2 bases from J, with 10 bases between. CDR3 length: 15 residues. CDR3 residues: CASSLDWRPTDTQYF. The CDR3 DNA follows: TGCGCCAGCAGCTTGGACTGGAGGCCCACAGATACGCAGTATTTT.